This TCR beta chain appears in the sequencing data of a study of cytomegalovirus exposure and HLA in healthy donors. At collection, donors were nominally healthy, but unrecorded immune exposures were probable. This PCR relied on a set of 60 Vbeta primers and 13 Jbeta primers. Data came from immunoSEQ multiplex PCR; TCRdb stores just in-frame clones and leaves some out. The sample lists approximately 80,000 clones, 70% to 75% occurring once. The CDR3 consists of 14 residues. With 2 bases removed from V and 3 bases from J, the gap between germline ends came to 13 bases. The germline V gene encodes CDR1 GTSNPN and CDR2 SVGIG (reference sequence). About this clone itself: The target antigen is unknown.

Study-wide findings and caveats: Per a later analysis, HLA-associated TCR beta chains showed more clonal expansion than other, equally common TCR beta chains. Most of the CMV-associated TCR beta chains (in a later analysis) appeared to be HLA-restricted. Prior analysis indicated that the majority of TCR beta V segments exhibited productivity approximately 90% or approximately 30% of the time.

The sequence came from a man aged 60 to 69 in good health and CMV-seronegative. Sequenced sample: PBMCs. This chain connects TRBV30 to TRBJ2-5, with D tentatively TRBD1 (5 bases). CDR3 nucleotides: TGTGCCTGGAGTTTAGGGGCCGCGAAAGAGACCCAGTACTTC. It translates to CAWSLGAAKETQYF.